These T cell receptor beta chains were read from a single sample in a study of OX40 agonist ivuxolimab in advanced cancers. The repertoire was sequenced with immunoSEQ multiplex PCR; TCRdb's copy has only in-frame clones and lacks some. This sample carries roughly 80,000 clones, more than 80% of them seen once, and the ten largest clones take 2.5% to 3%. The input for sequencing was CD4+ or CD8+ T cells sorted from blood, taken in a trial of the OX40 agonist ivuxolimab. These receptors came from an adult with an advanced solid tumor such as melanoma, head and neck, liver or kidney cancer. The CDR3 runs from the conserved cysteine through the conserved F or W. The D gene is left open where the match is weak. For some rows the clone size is stated as once, few or many, or as a class when expanded; others skip it.

CASSPRAGGTNTEAFF,TGTGCCAGCAGCCCCCGCGCAGGGGGCACGAACACTGAAGCTTTCTTT,TRBV9,16,TRBD1,few,TRBJ1-1
CASSQDRGTDTQYF,TGTGCCAGCAGCCAGGACAGGGGCACAGATACGCAGTATTTT,TRBV5-4,14,TRBD1,.,TRBJ2-3
CASSTPRGEKLFF,TGTGCCAGCAGTACGCCTAGAGGGGAAAAACTGTTTTTT,TRBV7-2,13,.,.,TRBJ1-4
CASSPGQGTDTQYF,TGTGCCAGCAGCCCGGGACAGGGGACGGATACGCAGTATTTT,TRBV28,14,TRBD1,.,TRBJ2-3
CASSSDRAETQYF,TGTGCCAGCAGCTCGGACAGGGCAGAGACCCAGTACTTC,TRBV9,13,TRBD1,once,TRBJ2-5
CASRRPGQYNSPLHF,TGTGCCAGCAGGCGCCCGGGACAGTATAATTCACCCCTCCACTTT,TRBV6-6,15,TRBD1,.,TRBJ1-6
CSGAAEYYNEQFF,TGCAGCGGAGCGGCGGAGTACTACAATGAGCAGTTCTTC,TRBV29-1,13,.,.,TRBJ2-1
CASSQRGNTEAFF,TGTGCCAGCAGCCAACGGGGGAACACTGAAGCTTTCTTT,TRBV4-2,13,.,.,TRBJ1-1
CASSPPWGAGKRDTQYF,TGTGCCAGCAGCCCGCCATGGGGGGCTGGTAAAAGAGATACGCAGTATTTT,TRBV7-2,17,.,once,TRBJ2-3
CASSPSRVISYNEQFF,TGTGCCAGCAGCCCTTCCAGGGTGATCTCCTACAATGAGCAGTTCTTC,TRBV5-4,16,.,few,TRBJ2-1
CASSQRTQPTGELFF,TGTGCCAGCAGTCAACGGACCCAACCCACCGGGGAGCTGTTTTTT,TRBV25-1,15,.,.,TRBJ2-2
CATSRDSRGNNYGYTF,TGTGCCACCAGCAGAGATAGCCGAGGGAACAACTATGGCTACACCTTC,TRBV15,16,.,.,TRBJ1-2
CASSPVGTGNSPLHF,TGTGCCAGCAGCCCCGTTGGGACAGGGAATTCACCCCTCCACTTT,TRBV28,15,TRBD1,few,TRBJ1-6
CASSEDTGELFF,TGTGCCAGCAGCGAAGACACCGGGGAGCTGTTTTTT,TRBV7-2,12,.,.,TRBJ2-2
CASSVRRASTDTQYF,TGTGCCAGCAGTGTAAGGCGGGCAAGCACAGATACGCAGTATTTT,TRBV2,15,.,.,TRBJ2-3
CASSVAFGGTDTQYF,TGTGCCAGCAGCGTAGCTTTTGGGGGCACAGATACGCAGTATTTT,TRBV9,15,.,.,TRBJ2-3
CASSPHQGSATGELFF,TGTGCCAGCAGCCCCCACCAGGGTTCGGCCACCGGGGAGCTGTTTTTT,TRBV7-3,16,.,.,TRBJ2-2
CASSYFPREAEAFF,TGTGCCAGCAGTTATTTCCCCAGGGAGGCTGAAGCTTTCTTT,TRBV6-5,14,.,.,TRBJ1-1
CASSGISGGQETQYF,TGCGCCAGCAGCGGGATAAGCGGGGGCCAAGAGACCCAGTACTTC,TRBV5-1,15,TRBD2,.,TRBJ2-5
CASSSGQKNTEAFF,TGTGCCAGCAGTTCGGGACAGAAGAACACTGAAGCTTTCTTT,TRBV27,14,TRBD1,.,TRBJ1-1
CASSPGTNEKLFF,TGTGCCAGCTCACCTGGGACTAATGAAAAACTGTTTTTT,TRBV18,13,.,.,TRBJ1-4
CASSQGATNEKLFF,TGTGCCAGCTCGCAGGGAGCAACTAATGAAAAACTGTTTTTT,TRBV28,14,.,.,TRBJ1-4
CASSPRLQNTGELFF,TGTGCCAGCTCACCCAGGCTTCAGAACACCGGGGAGCTGTTTTTT,TRBV18,15,.,.,TRBJ2-2
CASSQDPDSALKNIQYF,TGCGCCAGCAGCCAAGATCCGGACAGTGCCCTCAAAAACATTCAGTACTTC,TRBV4-3,17,.,.,TRBJ2-4
CASSFSSKETQYF,TGTGCCAGCAGCTTTTCTAGCAAAGAGACCCAGTACTTC,TRBV7-3,13,.,.,TRBJ2-5
CASSLSGPINYGYTF,TGTGCCAGCAGTTTATCTGGACCGATTAACTATGGCTACACCTTC,TRBV27,15,.,once,TRBJ1-2
CAIQAQEDQPQHF,TGTGCCATTCAGGCACAAGAAGATCAGCCCCAGCATTTT,TRBV2,13,.,few,TRBJ1-5
CASSFRTGGTGYTF,TGTGCCAGCAGCTTTCGGACCGGGGGGACTGGCTACACCTTC,TRBV7-8,14,.,.,TRBJ1-2
CASSLAIVAGAGELFF,TGTGCCAGCAGCTTAGCGATTGTGGCGGGAGCCGGGGAGCTGTTTTTT,TRBV7-9,16,TRBD2,once,TRBJ2-2
CASSQAALQGAGEPQHF,TGCGCCAGCAGCCAAGCTGCCCTCCAGGGGGCAGGGGAGCCCCAGCATTTT,TRBV4-1,17,TRBD1,many,TRBJ1-5
CASSIGGASYNEQFF,TGCGCCAGCAGCATTGGGGGGGCCTCCTACAATGAGCAGTTCTTC,TRBV5-1,15,.,.,TRBJ2-1
CASSPPGQWQETQYF,TGTGCCAGCTCACCCCCGGGACAGTGGCAAGAGACCCAGTACTTC,TRBV18,15,TRBD1,.,TRBJ2-5
CASSPTGTDTQYF,TGTGCCAGCAGTCCTACAGGGACAGATACGCAGTATTTT,TRBV28,13,.,.,TRBJ2-3
CASSPAVGGNEKLFF,TGTGCCAGCAGCCCCGCGGTGGGCGGTAATGAAAAACTGTTTTTT,TRBV6-6,15,.,.,TRBJ1-4
CASRVGPDGYGYTF,TGTGCCAGCAGGGTCGGGCCAGACGGCTATGGCTACACCTTC,TRBV6-4,14,.,.,TRBJ1-2
CASSIDSGTTLRKQFF,TGTGCCAGTAGTATAGACTCCGGGACCACCCTCAGGAAGCAGTTCTTC,TRBV19,16,.,.,TRBJ2-1